This TCR beta chain was captured in a study of a mutant IDH1 vaccine in newly diagnosed glioma. Germline loops: CDR1 SGHNT, CDR2 YYREEE (reference sequence). This CDR3 is 13 amino acids long. Trimming took off 4 bases at V and 8 bases at J, with 15 bases between the two ends. This clone was observed a few times. Antigen unknown. Time point reported: week 35, safety follow-up. Each vaccine dose was 300 ug of mutant IDH1 20-mer peptide, with topical imiquimod. Produced via immunoSEQ multiplex PCR; TCRdb's table is partial and in-frame only. Of 40,000 to 55,000 clones detected, about three quarters appear once; the ten largest clones hold more than 9%.

V gene TRBV5-4 combines with J gene TRBJ1-2, with D maybe TRBD1 (6 bases). The receptor was isolated from a man between 35 and 55 years old with glioma. The source was PBMCs, collected from a glioma patient whose treatment included an IDH1 peptide vaccine. The CDR3 region is CASSADRLGGYTF. The DNA of the CDR3 is TGTGCCAGCAGCGCCGACAGGTTGGGGGGCTACACCTTC.